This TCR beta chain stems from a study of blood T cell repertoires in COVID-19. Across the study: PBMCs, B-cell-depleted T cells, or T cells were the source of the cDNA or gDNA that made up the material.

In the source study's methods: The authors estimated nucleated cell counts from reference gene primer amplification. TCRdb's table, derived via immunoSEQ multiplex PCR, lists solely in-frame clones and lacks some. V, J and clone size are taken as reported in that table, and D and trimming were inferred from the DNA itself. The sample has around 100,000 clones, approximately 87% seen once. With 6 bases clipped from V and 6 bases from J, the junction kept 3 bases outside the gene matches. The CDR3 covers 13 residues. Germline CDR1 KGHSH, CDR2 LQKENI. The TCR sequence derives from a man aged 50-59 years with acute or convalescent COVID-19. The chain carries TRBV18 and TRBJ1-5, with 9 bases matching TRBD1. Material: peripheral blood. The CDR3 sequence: CASSQTGGQPQHF. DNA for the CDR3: TGTGCCAGCTCGCAGACAGGGGGTCAGCCCCAGCATTTT.